Following are 21 T cell receptor beta chains from one sample sequenced in a study of T cells in localized non-small cell lung cancer. Sequencing used immunoSEQ multiplex PCR; TCRdb keeps in-frame clones, though not all of them. This table holds around 25,000 clones, 86% found once. Sample: peripheral blood, taken before any cancer treatment. The source is a female donor over 55 with stage I lung adenocarcinoma.

The gene calls are TRBV6-1 and TRBJ1-5, with D possibly matching TRBD1 (5 bases). The V gene's germline CDR1 is MNHNS and CDR2 SASEGT. The CDR3 has 16 residues. V was shortened by 3 bases and J by 4 bases, with 16 bases between the two germline ends. CDR3 loop: CASSDGGTLGNQPQHF. CDR3 nucleotides: TGTGCCAGCAGTGATGGGGGGACCCTGGGAAATCAGCCCCAGCATTTT.

This rearrangement joins TRBV28 to TRBJ2-7; possibly TRBD1 for D (5 bases). V was trimmed by 7 bases and J by 1 base, leaving 17 bases between them. The CDR3 contains 15 residues. CDR1 and CDR2 from the germline V gene are MDHEN and SYDVKM. The CDR3 loop is CASTIGGATSYEQYF. CDR3 in DNA: TGTGCCAGCACCATTGGTGGGGCCACATCCTACGAGCAGTACTTC.

The chain carries TRBV19 and TRBJ1-1, with D uncertain. CDR1 and CDR2 from the germline V gene are LNHDA and SQIVND (reference sequence). This CDR3 is built from 13 residues. With 3 bases removed from V and 2 bases from J, the gap between germline ends came to 7 bases. The CDR3 nucleotides are TGTGCCAGTAGTATTCTGGGCAACACTGAAGCTTTCTTT. Encoded protein: CASSILGNTEAFF.

The gene calls are TRBV5-1 and TRBJ2-1, with TRBD2 matching 11 bases. The CDR3 is made up of 16 amino acids. Germline trimming cut 5 bases from V and 4 bases from J; bases unmatched to any gene: 8. Germline values: CDR1 SGHRS, CDR2 YFSETQ. The CDR3 DNA reads TGCGCCAGCAGGGGCACTAGCGGGAGAGGGTACAATGAGCAGTTCTTC. It translates to CASRGTSGRGYNEQFF.

The chain is built from TRBV11-1 and TRBJ2-5; D call uncertain. Germline V gives CDR1 SGHAT, CDR2 FQDESV (reference sequence). V lost 3 bases to trimming and J lost 5 bases, with 10 bases between them. The CDR3 has 13 residues. The CDR3 nucleotides are TGTGCCAGCAGCTTGGGCACGGGTGAGACCCAGTACTTC. Protein: CASSLGTGETQYF.

The rearrangement uses TRBV19 and TRBJ1-1; TRBD1 aligns across 7 bases. J lost 1 base, V lost 2 bases, and 4 bases had no gene match. Germline CDR1 is LNHDA and CDR2 is SQIVND (reference sequence). The CDR3 has 15 amino acids. CDR3 in amino acids: CASSIRAGGNTEAFF. The CDR3 DNA reads TGTGCCAGTAGTATACGCGCAGGGGGGAACACTGAAGCTTTCTTT.

Here the CDR3 reads CASINSKETEAFF. The CDR3 region has the DNA TGTGCCAGCATTAACTCCAAGGAAACTGAAGCTTTCTTT. The chain uses TRBV6-5 and TRBJ1-1; D not certain. V was clipped by 7 bases and J by 5 bases, with 14 bases between them. This CDR3 is 13 amino acids long. Germline CDR1 is MNHEY and CDR2 is SVGAGI.

The rearrangement joins TRBV7-2 to TRBJ1-2, with 8 bases lining up with TRBD1. The CDR3 length is 13 residues. Germline lookup yields CDR1 SGHTA and CDR2 FQGNSA. Germline trimming cut 5 bases from V and 8 bases from J; bases unmatched to any gene: 7. Written as DNA, the CDR3 is TGTGCCAGCAGCCCGACAGGGGCGGGGGGCTACACCTTC. Translated: CASSPTGAGGYTF. Full variable domain (missing parts from reference TRBV7-2 and TRBJ1-2): GAGVSQSPSNKVTEKGKDVELRCDPISGHTALYWYRQSLGQGLEFLIYFQGNSAPDKSGLPSDRFSAERTGGSVSTLTIQRTQQEDSAVYLCASSPTGAGGYTFGSGTRLTVV.

The V and J genes are TRBV9 and TRBJ2-7, with TRBD2 matching 10 bases. V trimming: 4 bases; J trimming: 2 bases; junction bases outside the gene matches: 9. The germline gives CDR1 SGDLS, CDR2 YYNGEE. This CDR3 region has 16 residues. The CDR3 nucleotides are TGTGCCAGCAGCCCACAGCGAAGCGGGGGGGCCTACGAGCAGTACTTC. Translating it yields CASSPQRSGGAYEQYF.

The chain is built from TRBV7-6 and TRBJ2-1; 9 positions match TRBD2. Trimming at V came to 1 base and at J to 12 bases, leaving 10 bases not matched to a gene. This CDR3 comprises 15 residues. Germline lookup yields CDR1 SGHVS and CDR2 FNYEAQ. The CDR3 loop reads CASSLGTSEAGAQFF. CDR3 sequence (DNA): TGTGCCAGCAGCTTAGGGACTAGCGAGGCGGGGGCGCAGTTCTTC.

The chain uses TRBV7-2 and TRBJ1-1, with D hard to call. The germline CDR1 and CDR2 sequences are SGHTA and FQGNSA. The CDR3 sequence is 14 residues long. The germline V and J ends were trimmed by 1 base and 7 bases, with 13 bases remaining between them. CDR3 protein: CASSLDFWTDEAFF. CDR3 sequence (DNA): TGTGCCAGCAGCTTAGATTTCTGGACTGATGAAGCTTTCTTT.

This sequence joins TRBV6-1 and TRBJ2-7; D unresolved. The CDR3 spans 14 residues. Trimming left V 4 bases short and J 2 bases short, with 12 bases between. The germline V gene encodes CDR1 MNHNS and CDR2 SASEGT. This chain's CDR3 is CASSVGYGAYEQYF. In DNA form, the CDR3 reads TGTGCCAGCAGTGTGGGCTATGGCGCCTACGAGCAGTACTTC.

The J gene is TRBJ1-2, the V gene TRBV30; no definite D call. The CDR3 runs 11 residues. Trimming took 8 bases from V and 6 from J, leaving 13 bases between them. The V gene's germline CDR1 is GTSNPN and CDR2 SVGIG (reference sequence). For the CDR3, the DNA is TGTGCCGGGAACTCCGGGGATGGCTACACCTTC. This translates into CAGNSGDGYTF. The whole variable domain, remainder taken from reference TRBV30 and TRBJ1-2, is SQTIHQWPATLVQPVGSPLSLECTVEGTSNPNLYWYRQAAGRGLQLLFYSVGIGQISSEVPQNLSASRPQDRQFILSSKKLLLSDSGFYLCAGNSGDGYTFGSGTRLTVV.

The chain recombines TRBV7-2 with TRBJ2-7; D perhaps matches TRBD1 (6 bases). Trimming took 7 bases from V and 3 from J, leaving 22 bases between them. CDR3 size: 16 residues. Germline CDR1 and CDR2: SGHTA and FQGNSA. The CDR3 protein is CASTPGFGQPHYEQYF. The CDR3 coding sequence is TGTGCCAGCACCCCGGGGTTTGGACAGCCTCACTACGAGCAGTACTTC.

This clone was seen a few times. The rearrangement joins TRBV6-5 to TRBJ2-7; D perhaps matches TRBD1 (6 bases). Per germline, CDR1 MNHEY and CDR2 SVGAGI. This CDR3 has 13 amino acids. V was cut by 6 bases and J by 6 bases, with 15 bases left in between. CDR3 DNA sequence: TGTGCCAGCAGGAACAGGGCTAGTTCCGAGCAGTACTTC. Encoded protein: CASRNRASSEQYF.

J is TRBJ2-1 and V is TRBV10-2; D tentatively fits TRBD1 or TRBD2 (5 bases each). Trimming cost V 7 bases and J 7 bases, with 17 bases left between them. The CDR3 spans 14 residues. CDR1 WSHSY and CDR2 SAAADI come from the germline V gene. In DNA, the CDR3 is TGCGCCAGCACGGGACCGCCCCGCGGAAATGAGCAGTTCTTC. This encodes CASTGPPRGNEQFF.

The chain uses TRBV9 and TRBJ1-3; maybe TRBD1 (6 bases). Germline V lookup: CDR1 SGDLS, CDR2 YYNGEE. The CDR3 extends over 15 amino acids. V was shortened by 4 bases and J by 2 bases, with 13 bases between the two germline ends. The DNA of the CDR3 is TGTGCCAGCAGCTTCGACGGACAGCCTGGAAACACCATATATTTT. It translates to CASSFDGQPGNTIYF.

The genes are TRBV2 and TRBJ2-3; D gene ambiguous. CDR1 and CDR2 (germline): SNHLY, FYNNEI. The V and J ends lost 1 base and 0 bases respectively, with 5 bases between them. The CDR3 has 14 residues. The CDR3 bases are TGTGCCAGCAGTGAAGTAGTTAGCACAGATACGCAGTATTTT. Translated, it gives CASSEVVSTDTQYF.

The chain uses TRBV5-1 and TRBJ1-1; D gene unclear. V was pared by 2 bases and J by 3 bases, with 8 bases between. Germline V gene lookup returns CDR1 SGHRS and CDR2 YFSETQ. The CDR3 totals 13 residues. The CDR3 sequence is CASSFQVHTEAFF. The CDR3 DNA sequence: TGCGCCAGCAGCTTCCAGGTTCACACTGAAGCTTTCTTT.

The V and J genes are TRBV2 and TRBJ1-3, with D uncertain. Germline CDR1 reads SNHLY; CDR2 reads FYNNEI. Trimming pared 6 bases from V and 8 bases from J, leaving 14 bases between. This CDR3 is built from 13 residues. In DNA form, the CDR3 reads TGTGCCAGCAGCTCTGACAAGGGAGACACCATATATTTT. It codes for CASSSDKGDTIYF. Filled out from reference TRBV2 and TRBJ1-3, the complete variable domain reads EPEVTQTPSHQVTQMGQEVILRCVPISNHLYFYWYRQILGQKVEFLVSFYNNEISEKSEIFDDQFSVERPDGSNFTLKIRSTKLEDSAMYFCASSSDKGDTIYFGEGSWLTVV.

This rearrangement joins TRBV19 to TRBJ2-1; the D gene could be TRBD1 or TRBD2 (5 bases each). The V gene lost 9 bases and the J gene lost 4 bases, with 16 bases spanning the gap. Germline CDR1 LNHDA, CDR2 SQIVND (reference sequence). The CDR3 has 14 amino acids. The CDR3 here is CASTGLDSYNEQFF. CDR3 in DNA: TGTGCCAGCACGGGGCTAGACAGTTACAATGAGCAGTTCTTC.